The clone carrying this TCR beta chain was counted a single time. Between the trimmed V and J ends, which lost 5 bases and 2 bases, there was a span of 14 bases. The germline V gene encodes CDR1 SGHDT and CDR2 YYEEEE. The CDR3 runs 15 residues. The data stem from a study of blood T cell repertoires in COVID-19. A PCR-confirmed or clinician-diagnosed COVID-19 case had contacted exposed participants within 2 weeks of entry. Original data processing: Reference gene primer amplification gave nucleated cell count estimates. Here immunoSEQ multiplex PCR was the method, and the copy in TCRdb shows in-frame clones only, minus some. The D gene and trimming were derived from the DNA, and the V and J assignments and clone size from that table. The sample comprises roughly 240,000 clones, about 90% of which are singletons, and around 0.8% rests with the top ten.

This TCR derives from a man aged 50 to 60 who had been exposed to COVID-19. The chain uses TRBV5-6 and TRBJ1-3; D may be TRBD1 (5 bases). The specimen sequenced was PBMCs or T cells enriched from blood (not recorded which). The CDR3 loop reads CASSWDFRTGNTIYF. The CDR3 DNA sequence: TGTGCCAGCAGTTGGGACTTTAGGACTGGAAACACCATATATTTT. Full variable domain (missing parts from reference TRBV5-6 and TRBJ1-3): DAGVTQSPTHLIKTRGQQVTLRCSPKSGHDTVSWYQQALGQGPQFIFQYYEEEERQRGNFPDRFSGHQFPNYSSELNVNALLLGDSALYLCASSWDFRTGNTIYFGEGSWLTVV.